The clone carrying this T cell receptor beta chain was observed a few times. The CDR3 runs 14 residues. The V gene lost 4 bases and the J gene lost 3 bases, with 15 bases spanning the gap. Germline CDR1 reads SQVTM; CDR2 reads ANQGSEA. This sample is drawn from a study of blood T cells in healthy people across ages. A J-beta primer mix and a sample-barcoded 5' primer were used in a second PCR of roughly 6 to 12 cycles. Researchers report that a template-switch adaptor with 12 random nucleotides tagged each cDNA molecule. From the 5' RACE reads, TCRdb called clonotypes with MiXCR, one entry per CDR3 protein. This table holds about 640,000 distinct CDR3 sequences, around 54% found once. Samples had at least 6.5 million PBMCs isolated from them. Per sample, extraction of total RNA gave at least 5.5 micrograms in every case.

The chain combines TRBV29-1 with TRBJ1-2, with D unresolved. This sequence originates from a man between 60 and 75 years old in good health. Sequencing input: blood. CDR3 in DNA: TGCAGCGTTGGACACAGCCGACCCCACTATGGCTACACCTTC. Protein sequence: CSVGHSRPHYGYTF. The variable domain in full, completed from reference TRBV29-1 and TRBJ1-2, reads SAVISQKPSRDICQRGTSLTIQCQVDSQVTMMFWYRQQPGQSLTLIATANQGSEATYESGFVIDKFPISRPNLTFSTLTVSNMSPEDSSIYLCSVGHSRPHYGYTFGSGTRLTVV.